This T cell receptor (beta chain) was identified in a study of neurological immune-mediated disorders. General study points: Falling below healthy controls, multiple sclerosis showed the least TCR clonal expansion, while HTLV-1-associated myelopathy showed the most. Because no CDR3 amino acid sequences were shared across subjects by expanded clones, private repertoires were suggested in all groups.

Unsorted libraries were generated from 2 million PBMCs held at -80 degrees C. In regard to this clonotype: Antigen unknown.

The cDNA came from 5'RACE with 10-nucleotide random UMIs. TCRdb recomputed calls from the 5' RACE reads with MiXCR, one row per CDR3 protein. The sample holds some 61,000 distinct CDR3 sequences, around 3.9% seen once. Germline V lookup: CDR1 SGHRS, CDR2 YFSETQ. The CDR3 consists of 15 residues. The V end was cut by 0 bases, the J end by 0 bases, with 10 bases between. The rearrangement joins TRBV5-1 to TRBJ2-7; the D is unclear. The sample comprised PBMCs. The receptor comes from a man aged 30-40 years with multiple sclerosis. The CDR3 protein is CASSLAGGSSYEQYF. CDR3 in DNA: TGCGCCAGCAGCTTGGCCGGCGGCAGCTCCTACGAGCAGTACTTC. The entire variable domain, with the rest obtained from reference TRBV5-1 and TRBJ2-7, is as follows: KAGVTQTPRYLIKTRGQQVTLSCSPISGHRSVSWYQQTPGQGLQFLFEYFSETQRNKGNFPGRFSGRQFSNSRSEMNVSTLELGDSALYLCASSLAGGSSYEQYFGPGTRLTVT.